This entry concerns a single TCR beta chain. The data were taken from a study of siplizumab effects on memory and regulatory T cells. V was shortened by 0 bases and J by 4 bases, with 7 bases between the two germline ends. The germline V gene encodes CDR1 SGDLS and CDR2 YYNGEE. The CDR3 spans 14 residues. Clones were sequenced by immunoSEQ multiplex PCR, and TCRdb holds only the in-frame ones, with some missing. Of tens of thousands of clones listed, 90% to 95% are singletons. The chain combines TRBV9 with TRBJ2-2; D gene uncertain. The material sequenced was CD8+ T cells sorted from blood. The source of this sequence is a human donor in good health. The CDR3 sequence: CASSVGGSTGELFF. In nucleotides, the CDR3 is TGTGCCAGCAGCGTAGGTGGCAGCACCGGGGAGCTGTTTTTT. The full variable domain, in which reference TRBV9 and TRBJ2-2 provide the parts outside the CDR3, is DSGVTQTPKHLITATGQRVTLRCSPRSGDLSVYWYQQSLDQGLQFLIQYYNGEERAKGNILERFSAQQFPDLHSELNLSSLELGDSALYFCASSVGGSTGELFFGEGSRLTVL.